A single T cell receptor beta chain is shown here with its context. A multiplex PCR was run with 60 Vbeta primers and 13 Jbeta primers. Only in-frame clones appear in the TCRdb table, and some are missing; sequencing was by immunoSEQ multiplex PCR. The table lists about 200,000 clones, roughly four fifths of them singletons. These data come from a study of cytomegalovirus exposure and HLA in healthy donors. Sequenced input: PBMCs. This clonotype was sampled from a woman in her 40s in good health and CMV-seronegative.

The CDR3 DNA follows: TGCGCCAGCAGCCCGCCAGGGGGCTATCAGCCCCAGCATTTT. Translation: CASSPPGGYQPQHF. The rearrangement uses TRBV4-1 and TRBJ1-5, with TRBD1 identical over 8 bases. The germline CDR1 and CDR2 sequences are MGHRA and YSYEKL. The ends lost 4 bases at V and 5 bases at J; junction bases unmatched: 4. CDR3 length: 14 residues.